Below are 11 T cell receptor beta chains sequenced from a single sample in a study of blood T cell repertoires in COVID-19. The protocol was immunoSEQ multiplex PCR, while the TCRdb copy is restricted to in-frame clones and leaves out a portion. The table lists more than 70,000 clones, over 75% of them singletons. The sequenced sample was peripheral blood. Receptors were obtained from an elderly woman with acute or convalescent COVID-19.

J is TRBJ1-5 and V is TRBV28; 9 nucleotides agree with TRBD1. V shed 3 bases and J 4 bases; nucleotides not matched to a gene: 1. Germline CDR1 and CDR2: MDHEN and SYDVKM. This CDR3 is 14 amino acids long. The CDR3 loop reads CASSFGQGNQPQHF. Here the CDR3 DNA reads TGTGCCAGCAGTTTCGGACAGGGGAATCAGCCCCAGCATTTT.

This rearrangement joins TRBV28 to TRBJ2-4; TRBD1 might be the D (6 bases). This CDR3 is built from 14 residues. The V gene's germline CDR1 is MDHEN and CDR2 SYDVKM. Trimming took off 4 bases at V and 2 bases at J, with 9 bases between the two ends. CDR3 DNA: TGTGCCAGCAGTTCAGGGGATACCAAAAACATTCAGTACTTC. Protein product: CASSSGDTKNIQYF.

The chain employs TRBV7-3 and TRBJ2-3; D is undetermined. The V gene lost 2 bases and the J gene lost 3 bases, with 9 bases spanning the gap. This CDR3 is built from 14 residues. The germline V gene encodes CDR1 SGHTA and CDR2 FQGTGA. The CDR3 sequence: CASSLDRVTDTQYF. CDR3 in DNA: TGTGCCAGCAGCTTAGACCGGGTGACAGATACGCAGTATTTT. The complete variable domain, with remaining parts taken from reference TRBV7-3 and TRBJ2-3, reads GAGVSQTPSNKVTEKGKYVELRCDPISGHTALYWYRQSLGQGPEFLIYFQGTGAADDSGLPNDRFFAVRPEGSVSTLKIQRTERGDSAVYLCASSLDRVTDTQYFGPGTRLTVL.

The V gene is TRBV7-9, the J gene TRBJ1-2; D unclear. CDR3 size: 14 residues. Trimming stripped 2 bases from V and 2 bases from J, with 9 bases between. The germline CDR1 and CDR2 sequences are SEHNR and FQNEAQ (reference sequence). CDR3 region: CASSLSEQNYGYTF. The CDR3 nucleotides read TGTGCCAGCAGCTTAAGTGAGCAAAACTATGGCTACACCTTC.

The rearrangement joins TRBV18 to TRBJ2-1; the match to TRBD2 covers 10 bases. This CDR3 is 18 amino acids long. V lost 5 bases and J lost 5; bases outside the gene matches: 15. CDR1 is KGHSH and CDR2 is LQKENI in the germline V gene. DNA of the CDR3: TGTGCCAGCTCAGCTCGGACTAGCGGTGAGATTGTACACAATGAGCAGTTCTTC. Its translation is CASSARTSGEIVHNEQFF.

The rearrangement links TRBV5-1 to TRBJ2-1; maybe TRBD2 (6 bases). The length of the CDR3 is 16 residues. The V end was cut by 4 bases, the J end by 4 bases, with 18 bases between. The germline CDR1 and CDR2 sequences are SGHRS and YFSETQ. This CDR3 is CASSLVTGGGYNEQFF. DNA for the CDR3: TGCGCCAGCAGCCTTGTGACCGGGGGAGGTTACAATGAGCAGTTCTTC.

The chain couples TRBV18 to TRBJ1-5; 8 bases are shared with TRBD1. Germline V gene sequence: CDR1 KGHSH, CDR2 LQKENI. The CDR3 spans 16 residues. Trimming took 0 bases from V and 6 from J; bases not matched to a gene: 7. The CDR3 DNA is TGTGCCAGCTCACCACCGATCGGACAGGGTGGTCAGCCCCAGCATTTT. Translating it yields CASSPPIGQGGQPQHF.

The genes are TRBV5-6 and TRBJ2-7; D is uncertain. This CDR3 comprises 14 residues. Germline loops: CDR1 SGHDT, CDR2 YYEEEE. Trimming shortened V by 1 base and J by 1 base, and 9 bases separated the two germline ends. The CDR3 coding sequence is TGTGCCAGCAGCTTGATACACAGTTCCTACGAGCAGTACTTC. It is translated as CASSLIHSSYEQYF.

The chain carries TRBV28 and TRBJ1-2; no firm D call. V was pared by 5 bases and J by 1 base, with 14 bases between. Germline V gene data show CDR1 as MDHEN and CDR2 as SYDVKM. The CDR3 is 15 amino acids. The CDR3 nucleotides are TGTGCCAGCAGTGGCCCGTCGGGGTTTAACTATGGCTACACCTTC. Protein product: CASSGPSGFNYGYTF.

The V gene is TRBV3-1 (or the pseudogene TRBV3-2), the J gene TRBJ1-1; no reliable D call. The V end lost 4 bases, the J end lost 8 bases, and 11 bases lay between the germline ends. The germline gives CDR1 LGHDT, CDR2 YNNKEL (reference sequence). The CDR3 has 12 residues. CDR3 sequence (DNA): TGTGCCAGCAGCCCGGCGGGTTACGAAGCTTTCTTT. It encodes CASSPAGYEAFF.

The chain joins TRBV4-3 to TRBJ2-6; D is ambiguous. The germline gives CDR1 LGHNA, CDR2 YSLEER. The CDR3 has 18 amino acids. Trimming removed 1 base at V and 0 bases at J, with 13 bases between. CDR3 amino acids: CASSQAFVALSGANVLTF. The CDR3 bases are TGCGCCAGCAGCCAAGCCTTTGTAGCCCTCTCTGGGGCCAACGTCCTGACTTTC.